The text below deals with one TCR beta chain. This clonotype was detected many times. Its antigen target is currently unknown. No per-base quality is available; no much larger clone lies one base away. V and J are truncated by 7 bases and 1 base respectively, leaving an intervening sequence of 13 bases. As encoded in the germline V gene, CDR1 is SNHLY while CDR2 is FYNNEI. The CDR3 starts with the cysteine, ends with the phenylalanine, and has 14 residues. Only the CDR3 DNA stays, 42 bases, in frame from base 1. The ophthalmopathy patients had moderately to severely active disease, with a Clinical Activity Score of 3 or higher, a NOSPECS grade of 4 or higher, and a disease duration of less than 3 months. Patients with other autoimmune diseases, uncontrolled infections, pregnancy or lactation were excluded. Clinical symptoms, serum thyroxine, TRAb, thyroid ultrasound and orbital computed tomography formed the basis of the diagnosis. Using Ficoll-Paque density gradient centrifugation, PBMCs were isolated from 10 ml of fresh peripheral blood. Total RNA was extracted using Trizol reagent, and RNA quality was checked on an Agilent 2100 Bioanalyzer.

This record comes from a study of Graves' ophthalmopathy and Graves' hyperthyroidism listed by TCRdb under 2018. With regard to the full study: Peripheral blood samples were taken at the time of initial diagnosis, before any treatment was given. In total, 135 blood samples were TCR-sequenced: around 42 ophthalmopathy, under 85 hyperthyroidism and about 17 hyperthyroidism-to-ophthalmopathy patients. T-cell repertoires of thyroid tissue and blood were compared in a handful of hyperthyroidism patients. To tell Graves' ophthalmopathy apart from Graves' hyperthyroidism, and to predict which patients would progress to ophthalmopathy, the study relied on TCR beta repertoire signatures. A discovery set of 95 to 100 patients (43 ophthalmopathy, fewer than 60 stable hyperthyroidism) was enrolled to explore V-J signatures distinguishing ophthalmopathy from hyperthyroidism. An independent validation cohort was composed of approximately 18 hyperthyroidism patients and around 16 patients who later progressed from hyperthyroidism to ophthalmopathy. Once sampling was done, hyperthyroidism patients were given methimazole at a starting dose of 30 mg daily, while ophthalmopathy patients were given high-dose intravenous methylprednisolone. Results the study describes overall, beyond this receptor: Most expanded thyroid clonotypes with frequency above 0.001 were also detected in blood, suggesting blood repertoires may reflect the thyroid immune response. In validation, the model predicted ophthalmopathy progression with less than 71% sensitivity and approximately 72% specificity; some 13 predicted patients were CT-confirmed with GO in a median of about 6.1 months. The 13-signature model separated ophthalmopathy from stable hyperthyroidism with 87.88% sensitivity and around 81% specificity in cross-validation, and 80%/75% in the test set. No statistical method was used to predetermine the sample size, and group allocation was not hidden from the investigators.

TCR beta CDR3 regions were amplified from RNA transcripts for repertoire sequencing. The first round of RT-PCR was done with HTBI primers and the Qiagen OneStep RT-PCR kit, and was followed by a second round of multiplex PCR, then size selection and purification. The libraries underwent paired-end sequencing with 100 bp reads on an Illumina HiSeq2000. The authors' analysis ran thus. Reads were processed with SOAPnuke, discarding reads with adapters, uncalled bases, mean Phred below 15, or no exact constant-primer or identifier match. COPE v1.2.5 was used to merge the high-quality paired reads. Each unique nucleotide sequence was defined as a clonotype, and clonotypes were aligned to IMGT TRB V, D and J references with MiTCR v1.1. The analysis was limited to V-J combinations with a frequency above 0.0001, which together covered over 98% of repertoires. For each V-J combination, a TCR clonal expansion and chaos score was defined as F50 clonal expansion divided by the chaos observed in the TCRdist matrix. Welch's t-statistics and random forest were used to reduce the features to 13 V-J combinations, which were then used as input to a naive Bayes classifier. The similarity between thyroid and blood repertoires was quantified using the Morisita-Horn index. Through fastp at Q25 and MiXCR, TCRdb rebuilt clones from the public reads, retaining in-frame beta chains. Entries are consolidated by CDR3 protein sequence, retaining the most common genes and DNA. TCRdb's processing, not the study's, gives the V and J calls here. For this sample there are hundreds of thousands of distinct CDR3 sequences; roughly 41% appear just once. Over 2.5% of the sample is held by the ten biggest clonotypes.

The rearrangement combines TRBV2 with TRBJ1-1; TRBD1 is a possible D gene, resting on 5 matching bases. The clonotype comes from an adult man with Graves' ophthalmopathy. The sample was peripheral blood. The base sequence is TGTGCCAGCAAGAGAGGACATCAGAACACTGAAGCTTTCTTT. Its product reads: CASKRGHQNTEAFF.